These 27 T cell receptor beta chains share one sample of origin, sequenced in a study of blood T cell repertoires in COVID-19. Generated by immunoSEQ multiplex PCR, the TCRdb table keeps only in-frame clones and is missing some. The table lists about 74,000 clones, around 78% of them singletons, with around 15% in the top ten. What was sequenced was peripheral blood. These receptor sequences come from a human donor in a cohort sampled during active COVID-19.

This chain connects TRBV30 to TRBJ2-7, with 7 bases lining up with TRBD2. The ends lost 5 bases at V and 2 bases at J; junction bases unmatched: 0. This CDR3 region has 11 residues. CDR1 and CDR2 from the germline V gene are GTSNPN and SVGIG (reference sequence). The DNA for the CDR3 is TGTGCCTGGGGACTAGCCTACGAGCAGTACTTC. It yields the protein CAWGLAYEQYF.

The CDR3 sequence is CASSLRGNEQFF. CDR3 in DNA: TGTGCCAGCAGCTTACGGGGGAATGAGCAGTTCTTC. The gene calls are TRBV7-2 and TRBJ2-1; a weak D match, TRBD2 (6 bases). Trimming stripped 2 bases from V and 7 bases from J, with 6 bases between. The CDR3 extends over 12 amino acids. Germline assignment: CDR1 SGHTA and CDR2 FQGNSA.

The V gene is TRBV28, the J gene TRBJ2-3, with unresolved D. Trimming pared 5 bases from V and 2 bases from J, leaving 14 bases between. This CDR3 has 15 residues. In germline, CDR1 is MDHEN, CDR2 SYDVKM. In DNA form, the CDR3 reads TGTGCCAGCAGTCTCCCTACAGAACTCACAGATACGCAGTATTTT. It yields the protein CASSLPTELTDTQYF.

The chain has TRBV20-1 and TRBJ1-4, with a tentative D call TRBD1 (6 bases). This CDR3 contains 16 residues. V was cut by 3 bases and J by 6 bases, with 20 bases left in between. Germline CDR1 reads DFQATT; CDR2 reads SNEGSKA (reference sequence). In DNA, the CDR3 is TGCAGTGCTAGTGTGCTTCAGGGACATCAATATGAAAAACTGTTTTTT. It yields the protein CSASVLQGHQYEKLFF.

The genes are TRBV6-2 or TRBV6-3 and TRBJ2-5; the match to TRBD2 covers 12 bases. Looked up from germline, CDR1 is MNHEY and CDR2 is SVGEGT. V dropped 5 bases and J dropped 5; count of bases not matched to a gene: 12. CDR3 size: 17 residues. CDR3 sequence: CASSRTSGTAFWETQYF. The CDR3 DNA follows: TGTGCCAGCAGTAGGACTAGCGGGACCGCTTTTTGGGAGACCCAGTACTTC.

This sequence joins TRBV27 and TRBJ1-1, with TRBD1 identical over 7 bases. The CDR3 length is 15 residues. Unmatched junction bases numbered 10, after V lost 5 bases and J lost 4 bases. Germline V lookup: CDR1 MNHEY, CDR2 SMNVEV (reference sequence). The CDR3 region is CASSPRPRGSTEAFF. For the CDR3, the DNA is TGTGCCAGCAGTCCCCGACCCAGGGGGTCCACTGAAGCTTTCTTT.

The V and J genes are TRBV30 and TRBJ1-4, with TRBD1 identical over 7 bases. After removal of 7 bases from V and 5 bases from J, the junction contained 1 base not matched to a gene. CDR1 and CDR2 from the germline V gene are GTSNPN and SVGIG (reference sequence). The CDR3 loop spans 11 amino acids. CDR3: CASGQNEKLFF. CDR3 sequence (DNA): TGTGCCTCGGGACAGAATGAAAAACTGTTTTTT.

The CDR3 sequence: CASSLEGLPVSAQHF. In DNA form, the CDR3 reads TGCGCCAGCAGCTTGGAAGGACTACCAGTTTCGGCCCAGCATTTT. The gene calls are TRBV5-1 and TRBJ1-5; D gene uncertain. The CDR3 has 15 amino acids. Trimming removed 0 bases from V and 11 bases from J, with 18 bases in between. CDR1 and CDR2 from the germline V gene are SGHRS and YFSETQ.

The chain combines TRBV28 with TRBJ2-3; D may be TRBD2 (5 bases). Germline assignment: CDR1 MDHEN and CDR2 SYDVKM. The CDR3 consists of 17 residues. V lost 2 bases and J lost 2, with 17 bases in between. This chain's CDR3 is CASSLPPRVRTTDTQYF. CDR3 DNA sequence: TGTGCCAGCAGTTTACCTCCGCGGGTCAGGACCACAGATACGCAGTATTTT.

The chain employs TRBV5-1 and TRBJ1-2; weak D call: TRBD1 (6 bases). The length of the CDR3 is 13 residues. V shed 4 bases and J shed 4 bases, with 11 bases lying between them. Germline CDR1 and CDR2: SGHRS and YFSETQ. The CDR3 here is CASSPDRSYGYTF. Written as DNA, the CDR3 is TGCGCCAGCAGCCCCGACAGGAGCTATGGCTACACCTTC. Supplemented by reference TRBV5-1 and TRBJ1-2, the full variable domain reads KAGVTQTPRYLIKTRGQQVTLSCSPISGHRSVSWYQQTPGQGLQFLFEYFSETQRNKGNFPGRFSGRQFSNSRSEMNVSTLELGDSALYLCASSPDRSYGYTFGSGTRLTVV.

This clone was found a few times. This rearrangement joins TRBV5-1 to TRBJ2-1; possible D gene TRBD2, 5 bases. The CDR3 extends over 15 amino acids. CDR1 is SGHRS and CDR2 is YFSETQ in the germline V gene. Deletions cut 2 bases from V and 1 base from J, with 10 bases between. DNA for the CDR3: TGCGCCAGCAGCTTAGGCGGGCTTTCCTACAATGAGCAGTTCTTC. Translated, it gives CASSLGGLSYNEQFF.

The V call is TRBV9, the J call TRBJ2-4; 7 bases map to TRBD1. Unmatched junction bases numbered 13, after V lost 3 bases and J lost 7 bases. CDR1 and CDR2 (germline): SGDLS, YYNGEE. The CDR3 has 16 residues. CDR3 in DNA: TGTGCCAGCAGCGGGGGGACAGTGCCCTCGGATAACATTCAGTACTTC. Its translation: CASSGGTVPSDNIQYF.

CDR3 loop: CASSEERASYEQYF. CDR3 bases: TGTGCCAGTAGTGAGGAGCGGGCGTCCTACGAGCAGTACTTC. The chain is built from TRBV19 and TRBJ2-7, with D tentatively TRBD2 (6 bases). Germline V lookup: CDR1 LNHDA, CDR2 SQIVND (reference sequence). V shed 5 bases and J shed 1 base, with 12 bases lying between them. The CDR3 length is 14 residues.

The CDR3 region has the DNA TGTGCCAGCACCCGACAGCAAGAGACCCAGTACTTC. It specifies CASTRQQETQYF. The rearrangement joins TRBV2 to TRBJ2-5; weak D call: TRBD1 (5 bases). The CDR3 length is 12 residues. Trimming took off 7 bases at V and 2 bases at J, with 8 bases between the two ends. Germline assignment: CDR1 SNHLY and CDR2 FYNNEI.

V usage is TRBV16 and J usage is TRBJ1-2; a possible D gene is TRBD1 (6 bases). There are 14 residues in the CDR3. The V end lost 4 bases, the J end lost 7 bases, and 16 bases lay between the germline ends. Germline assignment: CDR1 KGHSY and CDR2 FQNENV. In nucleotides, the CDR3 is TGTGCCAGCAGCCTTAAACAGGGATCCCCTGGCTACACCTTC. This encodes CASSLKQGSPGYTF.

The CDR3 reads CSVAQGASGNQPQHF. The CDR3 region has the DNA TGCAGCGTTGCGCAGGGGGCCTCGGGCAATCAGCCCCAGCATTTT. The rearrangement uses TRBV29-1 and TRBJ1-5; 8 nucleotides match TRBD1. CDR1 and CDR2 (germline): SQVTM, ANQGSEA. CDR3 length: 15 residues. With 4 bases clipped from V and 2 bases from J, the junction kept 7 bases outside the gene matches.

The chain links TRBV10-3 to TRBJ1-1; TRBD1 aligns across 7 bases. This CDR3 is 12 amino acids long. The V gene's germline CDR1 is ENHRY and CDR2 SYGVKD. V was clipped by 6 bases and J by 4 bases; unmatched bases: 2. In nucleotides, the CDR3 is TGTGCCATCAGAGGGGGCAGCACTGAAGCTTTCTTT. Translation gives CAIRGGSTEAFF.

The chain has TRBV19 and TRBJ2-1; 9 bases line up with TRBD1. CDR1 and CDR2 (germline): LNHDA, SQIVND (reference sequence). The V gene end was trimmed by 4 bases and the J gene end by 8 bases; junction bases not matched to a gene: 3. The CDR3 sequence is 13 residues long. The CDR3 coding sequence is TGTGCCAGTAGTAAGGGACAGGGTTATGAGCAGTTCTTC. Amino acids: CASSKGQGYEQFF.

The chain is built from TRBV6-5 and TRBJ2-1; 14 nucleotides agree with TRBD2. CDR3 length: 16 residues. Trimming cost V 0 bases and J 13 bases; bases outside gene matches: 8. Germline loops: CDR1 MNHEY, CDR2 SVGAGI. For the CDR3, the DNA is TGTGCCAGCAGTTACTCCGGACTAGCGGGAGGCGGGGAACAGTTCTTC. Amino acid sequence: CASSYSGLAGGGEQFF.

The V and J genes are TRBV19 and TRBJ2-7, with 7 bases lining up with TRBD1. Germline V gene data show CDR1 as LNHDA and CDR2 as SQIVND (reference sequence). Trimming took 6 bases from V and 0 from J; bases not matched to a gene: 8. This CDR3 contains 15 residues. The CDR3 region is CASSAGQASSYEQYF. As DNA, the CDR3 is TGTGCCAGTAGCGCAGGACAGGCGAGCTCCTACGAGCAGTACTTC.

The J gene is TRBJ2-7, the V gene TRBV18, with D perhaps TRBD1 (5 bases). Germline CDR1 KGHSH, CDR2 LQKENI. This CDR3 is 14 amino acids long. Trimming stripped 2 bases from V and 2 bases from J, with 10 bases between. Here the CDR3 reads CASSPTPTAYEQYF. The CDR3 DNA reads TGTGCCAGCTCACCAACCCCGACAGCCTACGAGCAGTACTTC.

The chain recombines TRBV2 with TRBJ2-5, with 7 bases fitting TRBD2. This CDR3 is built from 19 residues. The ends lost 0 bases at V and 5 bases at J; junction bases unmatched: 18. CDR1 and CDR2 (germline): SNHLY, FYNNEI. CDR3 residues: CASSEALWGGRRGRETQYF. CDR3 sequence (DNA): TGTGCCAGCAGTGAAGCGCTATGGGGCGGGAGAAGGGGTAGGGAGACCCAGTACTTC.

This clone occurred a few times. The rearrangement joins TRBV20-1 to TRBJ1-2; D not resolved. The germline V gene has CDR1 DFQATT and CDR2 SNEGSKA (reference sequence). The CDR3 loop spans 11 amino acids. Trimming removed 8 bases at V and 1 base at J, with 8 bases between. The CDR3 DNA follows: TGCAGTACCGAGGATAACTATGGCTACACCTTC. Its translation: CSTEDNYGYTF.

This chain connects TRBV10-3 to TRBJ2-3; tentatively, D is TRBD1 (6 bases). Germline assignment: CDR1 ENHRY and CDR2 SYGVKD. With 2 bases removed from V and 3 bases from J, the gap between germline ends came to 9 bases. This CDR3 comprises 14 residues. CDR3 bases: TGTGCCATCAGTGAGCCGGACAGTACAGATACGCAGTATTTT. This sequence encodes CAISEPDSTDTQYF.

The chain carries TRBV5-1 and TRBJ2-3; the D gene is possibly TRBD2 (5 bases). CDR3 length equals 14 residues. V gave up 1 base and J gave up 4 bases, with 10 bases separating them. Germline V CDR1 and CDR2: SGHRS, YFSETQ. This chain's CDR3 is CASSLPGIPDTQYF. In nucleotides, the CDR3 is TGCGCCAGCAGCTTGCCGGGAATCCCAGATACGCAGTATTTT.

The chain has TRBV5-5 and TRBJ2-7; 11 bases agree with TRBD2. J lost 2 bases, V lost 1 base, and 8 bases had no gene match. CDR3 length: 17 amino acids. Germline values: CDR1 SGHKS, CDR2 YYEKEE (reference sequence). The chain's CDR3 is CASSLTGGTSGTYEQYF. The CDR3 nucleotides are TGTGCCAGCAGCTTGACGGGGGGGACTAGCGGTACCTACGAGCAGTACTTC. The full variable domain, completed using reference TRBV5-5 and TRBJ2-7, is DAGVTQSPTHLIKTRGQQVTLRCSPISGHKSVSWYQQVLGQGPQFIFQYYEKEERGRGNFPDRFSARQFPNYSSELNVNALLLGDSALYLCASSLTGGTSGTYEQYFGPGTRLTVT.

The chain carries TRBV6-2 or TRBV6-3 and TRBJ2-7; 7 nucleotides agree with TRBD2. The CDR3 runs 13 residues. Germline V gene sequence: CDR1 MNHEY, CDR2 SVGEGT. V shed 6 bases and J 1 base; nucleotides not matched to a gene: 3. The CDR3 reads CASSLAGSYEQYF. CDR3 DNA sequence: TGTGCCAGCAGCTTAGCGGGTTCCTACGAGCAGTACTTC.